This T cell receptor beta chain is from a study of shared T cell receptors in the human thymus. Produced via immunoSEQ multiplex PCR; TCRdb's table is partial and in-frame only. The sample contains hundreds of thousands of clones, 78% of which appear only once. The CDR3 is made up of 14 amino acids. Germline values: CDR1 MRHNA, CDR2 SNTAGT. This sample was also put to use in a study of human thymus T cells. Turning to that study: Thymus was obtained from resections taken during corrective heart surgery.

The chain recombines TRBV6-4 with TRBJ2-5; 9 positions agree with TRBD1. The J call may be mistaken, given a closer DNA end match to TRBJ2-7. The sequenced material came from thymocytes. The origin of this receptor is a boy younger than two with a congenital heart defect. The CDR3 DNA follows: TGTGCCAGCAGTGAGTGGACAGGGGTGTACGAGCAGTACTTC. It encodes CASSEWTGVYEQYF.